The T cell receptor (beta chain) described here comes from a study of shared clonotypes between healthy human individuals (dated by TCRdb to 2020 to 2021). Context from the whole study: Three men and two women, aged 18 to 49 years, made up the cohort. For each donor, CD4 naive and CD4 memory were each run on three plates, CD8 naive on two plates, and CD8 memory on one plate. To estimate repertoire size and how much clonotype sharing occurs between individuals, the study deeply sequenced the blood TCR repertoires of about five healthy adults. To increase sequencing depth and limit assay-specific biases, different laboratories used diverse techniques to prepare libraries and sequence TCR repertoires. Between about 0.9 and 9 billion PBMCs per donor were obtained by leukapheresis.

CD8 naive samples were CD45RO-negative cells positively selected for CCR7, giving a CD45RA+CCR7+ population that excluded TemRA cells. Healthy HIV-negative adults with no recently reported acute infections or vaccinations were included as donors. Every donor was a Caucasian adult living in Nashville, Tennessee, USA. After blood collection by leukapheresis, PBMCs were isolated using Ficoll-Histopaque density gradient centrifugation and then cryopreserved in the vapor phase of liquid nitrogen. Purity and quantity of every magnetically sorted T cell population were checked by analytical flow cytometry. Genomic DNA was isolated from every sorted fraction and measured by UV absorbance on a Nanodrop 2000c. Summary of the overall study and its limitations: Pairwise subsampling led to the expectation that sequencing depth would affect the degree of clonotype sharing among donors. The small number of donors limited the genetic and exposure-history diversity represented. When a handful of donors were compared, the shared fraction of clonotypes was about 5.2% for naive CD4, approximately 3.3% for naive CD8, roughly 2.3% for memory CD4, and less than 0.5% for memory CD8. Rarefaction of sorted-subset datasets indicated incomplete sequencing despite the large sequencing depth. Naive subsets generally had larger estimated clonotype richness than memory subsets. Only blood was sampled, and tissue TCR repertoires likely differ from those in blood. Compared with non-shared clonotypes, the clonotypes found in all four sorted-subset donors had higher generation probabilities.

Using the deep immunoSEQ assay, multiplex PCR amplified TCR CDR3 regions from genomic DNA. Extracted genomic DNA from each cell subset was spread evenly across all wells of several immunoSEQ 96-well plates, with each plate serving as a replicate. For sorted subsets, each replicate PCR was loaded with about 0.2 ug genomic DNA, equivalent to 25,000 to 30,000 T cell genomes. Purified libraries were measured with a Qubit 3.0 fluorometer, size-checked on a Bioanalyzer 2100, and measured again with the KAPA Library Quantification kit. Every immunoSEQ 96-well plate was sequenced on a separate single-read 150-cycle Illumina NextSeq 550 flow cell. In the original analysis: Because the immunoSEQ output held only junctional sequences and lacked quality scores, the filtering could not match the filtering applied to full-length reads. To assign V/J genes and CDR3, sequences were annotated against IMGT germline references using PyIR, a Python wrapper for IgBLAST v1.9. Reads were filtered out if the reads had weak V/J assignments (E-value above 1e-6), no CDR3, stop codons, out-of-frame junctions, or ambiguous translated residues. V3J clonotypes were defined by identical inferred V gene, J gene, and CDR3 amino acid sequence. The percentage overlap between two repertoires was calculated by dividing the number of shared unique clonotypes by the size of the smaller repertoire. Repertoire richness was assessed with RTK rarefaction, the Chao1 estimator, and Recon v2.1 estimates of unobserved clonotypes. Generation probabilities for all TCRbeta clonotypes obtained by the gDNA method from a handful of donors were computed using OLGA. The source is immuneACCESS, and TCRdb retained only in-frame sequences with V and J called. Part of the clones is not carried over; for the studies checked, unresolved V genes explain less than half of this, and the remainder is unexplained. That table gives V, J and clone size, and the DNA gave D and trimming. In all, the sample holds about 2.2 million clones, and around 93% of those were seen once. Jointly, the top ten make up 1.5% to 2% of the sample.

This clone was seen only once. What antigen it recognizes has not been identified. Base quality data are lacking; no much larger clone is found one base away. Unmatched junction bases come to 7, with V trimmed by 0 bases and J by 7 bases. The CDR3 sequence holds 15 residues, the cysteine and phenylalanine included. The only DNA kept is the CDR3, 45 bases in frame from the first base. CDR1 and CDR2 are drawn from the germline V gene: SGHRS, YFSETQ. This chain joins TRBV5-1 to TRBJ2-1; 7 of the junction bases match TRBD1. The sample comprised naive CD8+ T cells from PBMCs. What this sample's cell subset or site label stands for: CD45RA+CCR7+. The receptor's source is a man between 18 and 35 years old in good health. Some clones in this sample may be carry-over from other donors' samples. CDR3 sequence: CASSLVLGQANEQFF. The sequenced DNA is TGCGCCAGCAGCTTGGTATTAGGACAGGCAAATGAGCAGTTCTTC.